The 24 T cell receptor beta chains listed next were all sequenced from one sample in a study of OX40 agonist ivuxolimab in advanced cancers. The table came from immunoSEQ multiplex PCR; TCRdb's copy has only in-frame clones and leaves some out. The repertoire holds about 41,000 clones, with about 79% as singletons. This specimen was CD4+ or CD8+ T cells sorted from blood, taken in a trial of the OX40 agonist ivuxolimab. These receptors were taken from an adult with an advanced solid tumor such as melanoma, head and neck, liver or kidney cancer.

For the CDR3, the DNA is TGTGCCAGTAGTATATCCACCGGGGATCACGGGGAGCTGTTTTTT. Protein product: CASSISTGDHGELFF. The rearrangement links TRBV19 to TRBJ2-2; tentatively, D is TRBD2 (5 bases). Germline V CDR1 and CDR2: LNHDA, SQIVND (reference sequence). The CDR3 has 15 residues. Trimming cost V 2 bases and J 7 bases, with 14 bases left between them. Combining the CDR3 with reference TRBV19 and TRBJ2-2 gives the whole variable domain DGGITQSPKYLFRKEGQNVTLSCEQNLNHDAMYWYRQDPGQGLRLIYYSQIVNDFQKGDIAEGYSVSREKKESFPLTVTSAQKNPTAFYLCASSISTGDHGELFFGEGSRLTVL.

This chain joins TRBV4-2 and TRBJ2-1; 9 positions agree with TRBD2. Germline lookup yields CDR1 LGHNA and CDR2 YNFKEQ. V shed 1 base and J 5 bases; nucleotides not matched to a gene: 12. CDR3 length: 18 amino acids. CDR3 DNA: TGTGCCAGCAGCCAAGCTCCCTGGGAAGCGGGGGGACACAATGAGCAGTTCTTC. It specifies CASSQAPWEAGGHNEQFF.

This rearrangement joins TRBV6-6 to TRBJ1-4; TRBD1 is a possible D gene (5 bases). The CDR3 loop spans 12 amino acids. Germline V gene data show CDR1 as MNHNY and CDR2 as SVGAGI (reference sequence). Here the CDR3 reads CASQATNEKLFF. The CDR3 region has the DNA TGTGCGTCACAGGCAACTAATGAAAAACTGTTTTTT.

This clone was recorded a few times. The J gene is TRBJ2-2, the V gene TRBV7-6; the match to TRBD1 covers 7 bases. V shed 4 bases and J 6 bases; nucleotides not matched to a gene: 11. CDR3 length equals 16 residues. Per germline, CDR1 SGHVS and CDR2 FNYEAQ. The DNA for the CDR3 is TGTGCCAGCAGCTCACTCAAAGGGACAGCCCCCGGGGAGCTGTTTTTT. It yields the protein CASSSLKGTAPGELFF.

The chain is built from TRBV5-1 and TRBJ1-5, with no clear D. Germline values: CDR1 SGHRS, CDR2 YFSETQ. V was pared by 0 bases and J by 2 bases, with 9 bases between. The CDR3 totals 15 residues. The CDR3 sequence: CASSLAGRGNQPQHF. CDR3 nucleotides: TGCGCCAGCAGCTTGGCGGGGAGAGGCAATCAGCCCCAGCATTTT.

This chain uses TRBV7-9 with TRBJ2-7; D is possibly TRBD2 (7 bases). Trimming shortened V by 4 bases and J by 4 bases, and 14 bases separated the two germline ends. The CDR3 is 14 residues long. Germline values: CDR1 SEHNR, CDR2 FQNEAQ (reference sequence). The CDR3 bases are TGTGCCAGCAGCTCGCAAGGGGGGGGATACGAGCAGTACTTC. Its protein is CASSSQGGGYEQYF. Complete variable domain (other parts from reference TRBV7-9 and TRBJ2-7): DTGVSQNPRHKITKRGQNVTFRCDPISEHNRLYWYRQTLGQGPEFLTYFQNEAQLEKSRLLSDRFSAERPKGSFSTLEIQRTEQGDSAMYLCASSSQGGGYEQYFGPGTRLTVT.

The chain uses TRBV7-8 and TRBJ2-2; perhaps TRBD2 as D (6 bases). V was pared by 2 bases and J by 4 bases, with 17 bases between. CDR3 length: 17 residues. CDR1 and CDR2 (germline): SGHVS, FQNEAQ. CDR3: CASSLPEEGSGTGELFF. The CDR3 DNA reads TGTGCCAGCAGCTTACCGGAGGAGGGATCCGGCACCGGGGAGCTGTTTTTT.

The J gene is TRBJ2-1, the V gene TRBV19, with 11 positions matching TRBD2. J gave up 6 bases and V 4 bases, and 26 bases lay outside the gene matches. The CDR3 covers 22 residues. Germline V gene sequence: CDR1 LNHDA, CDR2 SQIVND (reference sequence). This CDR3 is CASSNRDIRPGLAVIGINEQFF. CDR3 nucleotide sequence: TGTGCCAGTAGTAACCGGGACATACGACCGGGACTAGCGGTAATAGGTATCAATGAGCAGTTCTTC.

The chain employs TRBV10-3 and TRBJ2-7; D is ambiguous. Between the trimmed V and J ends, which lost 4 bases and 1 base, there was a span of 8 bases. Germline V gene lookup returns CDR1 ENHRY and CDR2 SYGVKD. CDR3 size: 13 residues. This CDR3 is CAISVDSSYEQYF. Here the CDR3 DNA reads TGTGCCATCAGTGTAGACTCATCCTACGAGCAGTACTTC.

This chain links TRBV11-1 with TRBJ1-2; D unresolved. The CDR3 loop spans 14 amino acids. V lost 5 bases to trimming and J lost 3 bases, with 13 bases between them. The germline V gene has CDR1 SGHAT and CDR2 FQDESV (reference sequence). The CDR3 region is CASSPPPGYYGYTF. The CDR3, as DNA: TGTGCCAGCAGCCCCCCTCCTGGGTACTATGGCTACACCTTC.

The V call is TRBV19, the J call TRBJ1-3; weak D call: TRBD1 (6 bases). The germline gives CDR1 LNHDA, CDR2 SQIVND (reference sequence). The CDR3 is made up of 14 amino acids. V gave up 11 bases and J gave up 2 bases, with 16 bases separating them. The CDR3 DNA reads as TGTGCCGCCTCAGCGGGGGCGGCTGGAAACACCATATATTTT. The encoded protein is CAASAGAAGNTIYF.

A few counts support this clone. The gene calls are TRBV7-2 and TRBJ1-6, with no clear D. The V and J ends lost 1 base and 14 bases respectively, with 9 bases between them. CDR3 length: 12 amino acids. The germline V gene encodes CDR1 SGHTA and CDR2 FQGNSA. This chain's CDR3 is CASSLGTTALHF. The DNA of the CDR3 is TGTGCCAGCAGCTTAGGGACGACGGCCCTCCACTTT.

The chain recombines TRBV28 with TRBJ2-5; D possibly corresponds to TRBD2 (6 bases). V shed 5 bases and J shed 9 bases, with 13 bases lying between them. Germline loops: CDR1 MDHEN, CDR2 SYDVKM. The CDR3 consists of 12 residues. The CDR3 DNA reads as TGTGCCAGCAGTACCCCGACGGGGGCCCAGTACTTC. Its protein product is CASSTPTGAQYF.

This clone was counted between two and nine times. The rearrangement uses TRBV5-6 and TRBJ1-1; D is ambiguous. The CDR3 covers 13 residues. The V gene lost 1 base and the J gene lost 6 bases, with 10 bases spanning the gap. The V gene's germline CDR1 is SGHDT and CDR2 YYEEEE. The CDR3 DNA follows: TGTGCCAGCAGCTTGATCAGGTCCCCTGAAGCTTTCTTT. It is translated as CASSLIRSPEAFF.

The V call is TRBV6-6, the J call TRBJ1-5; TRBD1 agrees at 9 bases. V dropped 6 bases and J dropped 6; count of bases not matched to a gene: 6. In germline, CDR1 is MNHNY, CDR2 SVGAGI (reference sequence). The length of the CDR3 is 14 residues. This CDR3 reads CASRIQGAGQPQHF. CDR3 DNA sequence: TGTGCCAGCAGAATACAGGGGGCAGGTCAGCCCCAGCATTTT.

The sample holds a few counts of this clone. The V call is TRBV18, the J call TRBJ2-7, with 12 bases matching TRBD1. In germline, CDR1 is KGHSH, CDR2 LQKENI. The V segment lost 3 bases and the J segment 6 bases; nucleotides outside the gene matches: 3. CDR3 size: 14 residues. The CDR3 DNA is TGTGCCAGCTCACCCGGGACAGGGGGCTCCGAGCAGTACTTC. Protein: CASSPGTGGSEQYF.

V gene TRBV4-1 combines with J gene TRBJ2-3; 9 bases match TRBD2. This CDR3 is built from 15 residues. V trimming: 1 base; J trimming: 2 bases; junction bases outside the gene matches: 1. Germline CDR1 is MGHRA and CDR2 is YSYEKL. The CDR3 protein is CASSQASGATDTQYF. DNA for the CDR3: TGCGCCAGCAGCCAAGCTAGCGGGGCCACAGATACGCAGTATTTT.

The chain employs TRBV5-4 and TRBJ1-6; D ambiguous. The ends were cut back, 4 bases at V and 7 bases at J, with 12 bases in the middle. CDR1 is SGHNT and CDR2 is YYREEE in the germline V gene (reference sequence). The CDR3 sequence is 14 residues long. The CDR3 DNA sequence: TGTGCCAGCAGCCAATACAAACAGAATTCACCCCTCCACTTT. Its protein product is CASSQYKQNSPLHF.

This chain joins TRBV19 and TRBJ2-7; 9 positions match TRBD2. CDR1 and CDR2 from the germline V gene are LNHDA and SQIVND (reference sequence). The V and J ends lost 3 bases and 2 bases, in that order; junction bases with no gene match: 5. The CDR3 consists of 15 residues. In DNA form, the CDR3 reads TGTGCCAGTAGTATCACGACTAGCGGAACCTACGAGCAGTACTTC. This codes for CASSITTSGTYEQYF.

This clone turned up a few times. V is TRBV2 and J is TRBJ1-5; tentatively, D is TRBD1 (6 bases). CDR1 SNHLY and CDR2 FYNNEI come from the germline V gene. The CDR3 is 23 residues long. Trimming took off 5 bases at V and 0 bases at J, with 35 bases between the two ends. In DNA, the CDR3 is TGTGCCAGCAGTTTGGACAGAGTGTCCCTTCCCGCTTCTATTTTCGTTAGCAATCAGCCCCAGCATTTT. Protein: CASSLDRVSLPASIFVSNQPQHF.

The chain combines TRBV28 with TRBJ2-7, with D perhaps being TRBD1 or TRBD2 (6 bases each). The CDR3 contains 16 residues. Germline V gene sequence: CDR1 MDHEN, CDR2 SYDVKM. Trimming pared 5 bases from V and 5 bases from J, leaving 22 bases between. The CDR3 loop reads CASSPEGRGALNEQYF. In nucleotides, the CDR3 is TGTGCCAGCAGTCCTGAAGGAAGGGGGGCGCTTAACGAGCAGTACTTC. Full variable domain (rest looked up from reference TRBV28 and TRBJ2-7): DVKVTQSSRYLVKRTGEKVFLECVQDMDHENMFWYRQDPGLGLRLIYFSYDVKMKEKGDIPEGYSVSREKKERFSLILESASTNQTSMYLCASSPEGRGALNEQYFGPGTRLTVT.

This sequence joins TRBV7-3 and TRBJ1-1, with a possible D match to TRBD1 (5 bases). Germline lookup yields CDR1 SGHTA and CDR2 FQGTGA. Trimming removed 5 bases at V and 5 bases at J, with 15 bases between. CDR3 length: 14 amino acids. CDR3 sequence: CASSPGPGRTEAFF. The DNA of the CDR3 is TGTGCCAGCAGCCCGGGACCCGGGAGAACTGAAGCTTTCTTT.

This clone appeared once. The chain employs TRBV5-1 and TRBJ1-3; the D is unclear. The length of the CDR3 is 14 residues. Deletions cut 4 bases from V and 0 bases from J, with 8 bases between. The germline V gene encodes CDR1 SGHRS and CDR2 YFSETQ. The CDR3 DNA reads TGCGCCAGCAGCGGCGGCTCCTCTGGAAACACCATATATTTT. It codes for CASSGGSSGNTIYF.

The gene calls are TRBV29-1 and TRBJ2-3, with D perhaps TRBD2 (5 bases). V was shortened by 5 bases and J by 1 base, with 7 bases between the two germline ends. CDR3 length: 12 amino acids. Per germline, CDR1 SQVTM and CDR2 ANQGSEA. CDR3 residues: CSVSGGTDTQYF. The CDR3 nucleotides read TGCAGCGTTTCCGGGGGCACAGATACGCAGTATTTT.